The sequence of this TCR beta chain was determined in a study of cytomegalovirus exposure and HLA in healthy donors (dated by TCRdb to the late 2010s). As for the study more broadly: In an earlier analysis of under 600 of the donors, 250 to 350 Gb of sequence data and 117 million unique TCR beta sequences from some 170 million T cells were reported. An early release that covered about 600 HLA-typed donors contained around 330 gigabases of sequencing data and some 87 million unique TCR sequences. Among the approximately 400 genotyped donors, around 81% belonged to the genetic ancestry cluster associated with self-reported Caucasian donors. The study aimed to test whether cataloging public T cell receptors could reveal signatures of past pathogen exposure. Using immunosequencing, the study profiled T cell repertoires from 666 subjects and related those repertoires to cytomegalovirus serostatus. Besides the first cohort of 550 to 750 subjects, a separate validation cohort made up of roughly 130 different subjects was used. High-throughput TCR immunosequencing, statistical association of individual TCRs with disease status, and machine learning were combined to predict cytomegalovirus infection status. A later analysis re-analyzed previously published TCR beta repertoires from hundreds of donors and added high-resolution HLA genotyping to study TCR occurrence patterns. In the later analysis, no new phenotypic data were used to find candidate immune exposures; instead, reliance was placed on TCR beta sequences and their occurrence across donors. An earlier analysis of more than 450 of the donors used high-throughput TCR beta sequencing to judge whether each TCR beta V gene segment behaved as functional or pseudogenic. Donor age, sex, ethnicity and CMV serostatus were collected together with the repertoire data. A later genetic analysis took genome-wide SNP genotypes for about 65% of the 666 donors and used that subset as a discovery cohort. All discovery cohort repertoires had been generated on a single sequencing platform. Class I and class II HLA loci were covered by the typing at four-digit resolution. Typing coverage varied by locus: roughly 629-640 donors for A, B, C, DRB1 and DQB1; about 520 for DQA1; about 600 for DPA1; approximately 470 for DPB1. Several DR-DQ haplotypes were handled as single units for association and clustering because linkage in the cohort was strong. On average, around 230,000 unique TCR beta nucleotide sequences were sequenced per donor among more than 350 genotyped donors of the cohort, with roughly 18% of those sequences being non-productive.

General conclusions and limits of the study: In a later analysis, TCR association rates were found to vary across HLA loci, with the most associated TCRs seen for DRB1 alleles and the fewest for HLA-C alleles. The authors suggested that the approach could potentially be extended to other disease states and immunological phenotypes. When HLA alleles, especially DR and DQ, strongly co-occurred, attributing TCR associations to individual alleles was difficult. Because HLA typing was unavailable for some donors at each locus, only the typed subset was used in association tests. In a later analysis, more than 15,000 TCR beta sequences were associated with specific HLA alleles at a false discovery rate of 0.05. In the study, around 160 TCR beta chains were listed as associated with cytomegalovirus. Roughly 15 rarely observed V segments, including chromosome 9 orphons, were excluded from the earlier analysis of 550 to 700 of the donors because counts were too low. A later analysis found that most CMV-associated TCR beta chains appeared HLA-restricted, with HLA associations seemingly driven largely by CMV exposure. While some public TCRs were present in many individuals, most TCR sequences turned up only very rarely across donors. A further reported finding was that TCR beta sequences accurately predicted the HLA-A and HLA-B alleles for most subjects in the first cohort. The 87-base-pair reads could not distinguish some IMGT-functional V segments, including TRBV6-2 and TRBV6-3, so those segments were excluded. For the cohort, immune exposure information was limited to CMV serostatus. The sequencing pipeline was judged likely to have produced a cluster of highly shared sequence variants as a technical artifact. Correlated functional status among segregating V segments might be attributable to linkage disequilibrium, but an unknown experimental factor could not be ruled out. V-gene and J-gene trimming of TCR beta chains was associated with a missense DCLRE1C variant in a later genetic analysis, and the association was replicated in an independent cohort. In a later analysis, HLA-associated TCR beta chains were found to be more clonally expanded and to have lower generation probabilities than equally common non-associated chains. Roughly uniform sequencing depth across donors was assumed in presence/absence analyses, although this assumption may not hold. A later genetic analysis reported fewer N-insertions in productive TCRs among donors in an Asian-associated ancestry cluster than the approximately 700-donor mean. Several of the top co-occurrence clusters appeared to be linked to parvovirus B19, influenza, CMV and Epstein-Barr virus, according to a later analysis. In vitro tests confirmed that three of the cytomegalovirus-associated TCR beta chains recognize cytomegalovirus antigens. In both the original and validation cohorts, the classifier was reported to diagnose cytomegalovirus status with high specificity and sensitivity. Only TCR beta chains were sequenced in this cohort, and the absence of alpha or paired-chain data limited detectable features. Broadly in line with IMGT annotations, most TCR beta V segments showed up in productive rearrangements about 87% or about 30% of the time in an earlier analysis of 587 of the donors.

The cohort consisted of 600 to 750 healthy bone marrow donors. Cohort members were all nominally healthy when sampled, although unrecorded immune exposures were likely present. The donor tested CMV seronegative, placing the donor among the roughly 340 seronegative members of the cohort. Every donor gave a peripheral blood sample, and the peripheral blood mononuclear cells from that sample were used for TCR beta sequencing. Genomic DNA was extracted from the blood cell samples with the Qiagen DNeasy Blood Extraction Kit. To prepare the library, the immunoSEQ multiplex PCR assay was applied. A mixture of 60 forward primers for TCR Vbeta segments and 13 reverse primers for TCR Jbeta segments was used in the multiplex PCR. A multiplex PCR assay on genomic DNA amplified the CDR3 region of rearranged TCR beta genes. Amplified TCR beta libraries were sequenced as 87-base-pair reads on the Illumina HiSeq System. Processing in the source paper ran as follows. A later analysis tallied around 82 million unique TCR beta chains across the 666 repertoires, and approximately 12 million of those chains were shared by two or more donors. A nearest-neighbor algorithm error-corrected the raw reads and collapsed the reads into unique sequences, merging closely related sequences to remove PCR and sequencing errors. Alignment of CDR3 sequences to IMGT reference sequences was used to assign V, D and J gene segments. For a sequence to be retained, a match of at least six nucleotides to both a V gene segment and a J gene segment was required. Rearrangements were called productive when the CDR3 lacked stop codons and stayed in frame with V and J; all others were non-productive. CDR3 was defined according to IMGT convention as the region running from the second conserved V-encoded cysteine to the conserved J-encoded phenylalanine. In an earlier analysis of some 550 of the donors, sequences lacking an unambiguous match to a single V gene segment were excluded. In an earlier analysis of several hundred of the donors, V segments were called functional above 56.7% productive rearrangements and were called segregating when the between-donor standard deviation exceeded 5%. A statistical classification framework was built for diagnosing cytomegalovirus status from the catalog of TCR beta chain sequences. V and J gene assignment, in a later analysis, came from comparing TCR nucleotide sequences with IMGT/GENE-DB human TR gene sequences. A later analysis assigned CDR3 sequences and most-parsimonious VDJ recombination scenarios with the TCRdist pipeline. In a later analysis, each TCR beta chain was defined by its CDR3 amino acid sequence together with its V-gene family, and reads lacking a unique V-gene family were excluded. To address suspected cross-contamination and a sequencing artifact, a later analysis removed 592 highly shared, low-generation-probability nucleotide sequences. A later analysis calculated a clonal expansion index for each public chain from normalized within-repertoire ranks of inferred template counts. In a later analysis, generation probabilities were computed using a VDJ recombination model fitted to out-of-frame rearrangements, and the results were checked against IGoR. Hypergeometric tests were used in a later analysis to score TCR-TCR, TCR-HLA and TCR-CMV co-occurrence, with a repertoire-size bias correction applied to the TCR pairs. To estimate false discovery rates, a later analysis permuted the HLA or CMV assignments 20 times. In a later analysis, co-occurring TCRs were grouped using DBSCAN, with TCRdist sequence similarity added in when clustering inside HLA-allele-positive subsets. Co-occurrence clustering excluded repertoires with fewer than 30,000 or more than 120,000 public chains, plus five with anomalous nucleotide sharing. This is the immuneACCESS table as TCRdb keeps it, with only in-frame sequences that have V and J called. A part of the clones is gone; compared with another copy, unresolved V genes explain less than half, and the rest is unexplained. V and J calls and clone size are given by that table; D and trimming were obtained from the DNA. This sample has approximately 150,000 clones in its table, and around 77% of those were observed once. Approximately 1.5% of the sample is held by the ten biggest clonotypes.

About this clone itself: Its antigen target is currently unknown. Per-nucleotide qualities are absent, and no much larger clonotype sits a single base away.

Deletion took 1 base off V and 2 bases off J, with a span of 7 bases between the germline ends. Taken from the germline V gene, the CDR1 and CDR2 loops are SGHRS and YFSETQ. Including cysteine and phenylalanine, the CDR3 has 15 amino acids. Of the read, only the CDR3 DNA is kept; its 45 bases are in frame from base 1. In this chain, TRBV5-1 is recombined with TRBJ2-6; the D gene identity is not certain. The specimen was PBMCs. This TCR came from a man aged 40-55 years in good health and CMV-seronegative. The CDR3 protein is CASSLPLAGANVLTF. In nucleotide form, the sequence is TGCGCCAGCAGCTTGCCCCTAGCTGGGGCCAACGTCCTGACTTTC.